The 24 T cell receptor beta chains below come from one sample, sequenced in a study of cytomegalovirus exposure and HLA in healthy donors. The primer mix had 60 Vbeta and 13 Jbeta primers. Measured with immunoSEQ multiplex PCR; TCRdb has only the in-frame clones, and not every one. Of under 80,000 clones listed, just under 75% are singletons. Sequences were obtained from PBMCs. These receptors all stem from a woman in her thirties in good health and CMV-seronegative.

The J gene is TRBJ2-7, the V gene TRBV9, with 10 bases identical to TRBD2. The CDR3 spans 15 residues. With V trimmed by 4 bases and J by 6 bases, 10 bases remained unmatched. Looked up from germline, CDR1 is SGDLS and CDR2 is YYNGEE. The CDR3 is CASSHSSGRGREQYF. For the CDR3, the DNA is TGTGCCAGCAGCCACTCTAGCGGGAGAGGGCGCGAGCAGTACTTC.

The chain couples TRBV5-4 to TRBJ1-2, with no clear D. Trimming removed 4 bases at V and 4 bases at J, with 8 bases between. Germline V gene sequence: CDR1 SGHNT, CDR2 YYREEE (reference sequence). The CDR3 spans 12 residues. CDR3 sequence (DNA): TGTGCCAGCAGCCTGGATATCTATGGCTACACCTTC. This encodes CASSLDIYGYTF.

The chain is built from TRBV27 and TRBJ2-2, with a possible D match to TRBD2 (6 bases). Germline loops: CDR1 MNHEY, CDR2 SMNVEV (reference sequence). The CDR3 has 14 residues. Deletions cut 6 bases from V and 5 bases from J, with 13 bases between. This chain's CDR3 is CASRYGSGTGELFF. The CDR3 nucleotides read TGTGCCAGCAGATACGGGAGTGGAACCGGGGAGCTGTTTTTT.

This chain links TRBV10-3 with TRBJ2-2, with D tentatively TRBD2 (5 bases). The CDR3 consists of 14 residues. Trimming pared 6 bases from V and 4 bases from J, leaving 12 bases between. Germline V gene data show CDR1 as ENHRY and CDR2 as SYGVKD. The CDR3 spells CAISGGGSTGELFF. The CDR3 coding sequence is TGTGCCATCAGCGGCGGAGGCAGCACCGGGGAGCTGTTTTTT.

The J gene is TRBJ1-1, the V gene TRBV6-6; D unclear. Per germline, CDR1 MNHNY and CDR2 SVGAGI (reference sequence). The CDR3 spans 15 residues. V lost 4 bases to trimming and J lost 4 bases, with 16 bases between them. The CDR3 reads CASSSIRRSGTEAFF. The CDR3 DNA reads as TGTGCCAGCAGTTCAATCAGAAGAAGTGGCACTGAAGCTTTCTTT.

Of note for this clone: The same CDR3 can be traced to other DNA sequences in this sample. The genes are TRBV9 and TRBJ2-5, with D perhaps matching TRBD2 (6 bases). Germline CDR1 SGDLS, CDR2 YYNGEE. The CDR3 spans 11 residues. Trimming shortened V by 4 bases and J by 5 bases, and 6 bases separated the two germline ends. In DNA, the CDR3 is TGTGCCAGCAGCCGGGGGGAGACCCAGTACTTC. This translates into CASSRGETQYF.

Written as DNA, the CDR3 is TGTGCCTGGCAAAGGGACACCTCTGGAAACACCATATATTTT. This gives the protein CAWQRDTSGNTIYF. The rearrangement joins TRBV30 to TRBJ1-3; a possible D gene is TRBD1 (6 bases). Germline V gene data show CDR1 as GTSNPN and CDR2 as SVGIG (reference sequence). V was cut by 5 bases and J by 0 bases, with 11 bases left in between. The CDR3 has 14 amino acids.

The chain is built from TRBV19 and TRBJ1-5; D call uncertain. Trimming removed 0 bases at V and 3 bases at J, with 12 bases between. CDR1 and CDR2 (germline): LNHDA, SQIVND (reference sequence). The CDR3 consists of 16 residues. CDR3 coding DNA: TGTGCCAGTAGTATAGATCACGAGAGATACAATCAGCCCCAGCATTTT. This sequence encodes CASSIDHERYNQPQHF.

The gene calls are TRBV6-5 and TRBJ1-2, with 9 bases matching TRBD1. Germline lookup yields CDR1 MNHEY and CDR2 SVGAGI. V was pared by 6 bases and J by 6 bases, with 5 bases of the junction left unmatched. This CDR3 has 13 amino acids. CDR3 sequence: CASSPRTGDGYTF. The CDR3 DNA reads TGTGCCAGCAGCCCCAGGACAGGGGATGGCTACACCTTC.

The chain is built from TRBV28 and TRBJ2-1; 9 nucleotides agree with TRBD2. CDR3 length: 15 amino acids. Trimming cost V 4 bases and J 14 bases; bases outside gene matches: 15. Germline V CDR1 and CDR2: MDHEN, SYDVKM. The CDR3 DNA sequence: TGTGCCAGCAGTTCTCCAGGGGGGGCGGGAGGGCTCAAGTTCTTC. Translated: CASSSPGGAGGLKFF.

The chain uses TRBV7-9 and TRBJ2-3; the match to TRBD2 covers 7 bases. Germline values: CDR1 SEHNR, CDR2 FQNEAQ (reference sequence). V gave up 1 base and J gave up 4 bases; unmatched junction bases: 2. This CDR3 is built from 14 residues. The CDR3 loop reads CASSLEAGADTQYF. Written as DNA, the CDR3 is TGTGCCAGCAGCTTAGAGGCGGGAGCAGATACGCAGTATTTT.

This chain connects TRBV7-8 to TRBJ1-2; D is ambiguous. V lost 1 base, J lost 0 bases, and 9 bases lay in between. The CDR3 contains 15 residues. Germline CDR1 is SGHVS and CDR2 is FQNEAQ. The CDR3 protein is CASSLGALTNYGYTF. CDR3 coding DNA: TGTGCCAGCAGCTTAGGGGCCTTAACTAACTATGGCTACACCTTC.

CDR3 sequence reads: CSVGLIAGSYNEQFF. The DNA for the CDR3 is TGCAGCGTTGGGCTAATAGCGGGCTCCTACAATGAGCAGTTCTTC. The chain has TRBV29-1 and TRBJ2-1, with TRBD2 matching over 7 bases. The CDR3 contains 15 residues. CDR1 is SQVTM, CDR2 ANQGSEA, per germline. J lost 0 bases, V lost 4 bases, and 6 bases had no gene match.

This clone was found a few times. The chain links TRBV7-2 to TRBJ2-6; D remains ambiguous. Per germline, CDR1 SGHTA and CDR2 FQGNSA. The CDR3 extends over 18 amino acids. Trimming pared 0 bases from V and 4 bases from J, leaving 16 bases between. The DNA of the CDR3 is TGTGCCAGCAGCTTAGCGCTATTAAAAAACGCCGGGGCCAACGTCCTGACTTTC. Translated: CASSLALLKNAGANVLTF. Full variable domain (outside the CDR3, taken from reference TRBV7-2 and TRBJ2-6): GAGVSQSPSNKVTEKGKDVELRCDPISGHTALYWYRQSLGQGLEFLIYFQGNSAPDKSGLPSDRFSAERTGGSVSTLTIQRTQQEDSAVYLCASSLALLKNAGANVLTFGAGSRLTVL.

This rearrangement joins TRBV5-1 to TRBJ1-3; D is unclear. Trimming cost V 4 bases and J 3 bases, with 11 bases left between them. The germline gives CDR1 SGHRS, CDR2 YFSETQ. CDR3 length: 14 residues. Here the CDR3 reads CASSPTGDGNTIYF. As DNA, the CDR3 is TGCGCCAGCAGCCCGACCGGGGATGGAAACACCATATATTTT.

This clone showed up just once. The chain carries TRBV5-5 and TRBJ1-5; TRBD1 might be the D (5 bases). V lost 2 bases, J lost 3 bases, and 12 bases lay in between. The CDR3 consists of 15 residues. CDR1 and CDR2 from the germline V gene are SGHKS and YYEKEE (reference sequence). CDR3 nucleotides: TGTGCCAGCAGCTTTACGAGGGACTCCAATCAGCCCCAGCATTTT. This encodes CASSFTRDSNQPQHF.

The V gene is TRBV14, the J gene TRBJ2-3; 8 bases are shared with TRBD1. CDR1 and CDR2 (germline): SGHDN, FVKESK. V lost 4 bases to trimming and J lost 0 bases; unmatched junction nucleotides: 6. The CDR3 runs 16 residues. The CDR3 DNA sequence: TGTGCCAGCAGCCGGCAGGACAGGGCTAGCACAGATACGCAGTATTTT. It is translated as CASSRQDRASTDTQYF.

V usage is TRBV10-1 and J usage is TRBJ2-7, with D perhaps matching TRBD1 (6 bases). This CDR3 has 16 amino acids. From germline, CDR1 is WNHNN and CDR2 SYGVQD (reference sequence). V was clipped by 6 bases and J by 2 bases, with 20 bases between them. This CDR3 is CASRTPRKRGTYEQYF. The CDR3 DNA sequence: TGCGCCAGCAGGACCCCCCGAAAGAGGGGGACCTACGAGCAGTACTTC.

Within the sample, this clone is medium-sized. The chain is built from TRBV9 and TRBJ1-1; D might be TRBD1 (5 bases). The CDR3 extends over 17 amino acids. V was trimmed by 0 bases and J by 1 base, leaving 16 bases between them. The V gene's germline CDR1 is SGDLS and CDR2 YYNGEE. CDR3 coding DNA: TGTGCCAGCAGCGTAGTTCCCGGGGGATACGGGAACACTGAAGCTTTCTTT. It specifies CASSVVPGGYGNTEAFF.

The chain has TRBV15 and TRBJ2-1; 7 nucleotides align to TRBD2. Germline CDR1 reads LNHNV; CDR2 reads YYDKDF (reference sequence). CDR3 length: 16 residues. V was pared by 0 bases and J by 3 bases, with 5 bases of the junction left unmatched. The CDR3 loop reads CATSRDTSAVYNEQFF. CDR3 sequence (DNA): TGTGCCACCAGCAGAGATACTAGCGCCGTCTACAATGAGCAGTTCTTC.

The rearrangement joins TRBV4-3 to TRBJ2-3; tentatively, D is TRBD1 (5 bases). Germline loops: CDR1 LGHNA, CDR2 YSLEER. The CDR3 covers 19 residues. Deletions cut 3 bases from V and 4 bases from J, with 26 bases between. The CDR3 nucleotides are TGCGCCAGCAGCCAGAGAACAGGTTTCCGTGGGGAACCGGCAGATACGCAGTATTTT. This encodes CASSQRTGFRGEPADTQYF.

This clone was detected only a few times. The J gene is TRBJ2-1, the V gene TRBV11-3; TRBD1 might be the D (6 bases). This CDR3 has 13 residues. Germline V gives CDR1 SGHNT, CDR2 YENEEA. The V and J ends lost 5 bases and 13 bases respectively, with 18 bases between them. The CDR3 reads CASSRAGDIQQFF. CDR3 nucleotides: TGTGCCAGCAGCCGAGCAGGGGACATACAACAGTTCTTC.

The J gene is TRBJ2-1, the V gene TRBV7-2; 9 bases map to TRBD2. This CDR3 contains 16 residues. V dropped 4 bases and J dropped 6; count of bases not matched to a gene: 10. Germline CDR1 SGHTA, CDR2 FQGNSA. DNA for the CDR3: TGTGCCAGCAGCTCAGAAATGGGGCGGGAGGGCAATGAGCAGTTCTTC. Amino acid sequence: CASSSEMGREGNEQFF.

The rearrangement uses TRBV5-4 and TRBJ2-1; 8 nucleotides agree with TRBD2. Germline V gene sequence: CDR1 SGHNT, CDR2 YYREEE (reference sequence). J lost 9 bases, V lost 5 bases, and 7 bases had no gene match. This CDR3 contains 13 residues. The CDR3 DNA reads TGTGCCAGCAGGGCGGGACTAGAGTTTGAGCAGTTCTTC. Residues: CASRAGLEFEQFF. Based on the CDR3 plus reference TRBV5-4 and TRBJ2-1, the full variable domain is ETGVTQSPTHLIKTRGQQVTLRCSSQSGHNTVSWYQQALGQGPQFIFQYYREEENGRGNFPPRFSGLQFPNYSSELNVNALELDDSALYLCASRAGLEFEQFFGPGTRLTVL.